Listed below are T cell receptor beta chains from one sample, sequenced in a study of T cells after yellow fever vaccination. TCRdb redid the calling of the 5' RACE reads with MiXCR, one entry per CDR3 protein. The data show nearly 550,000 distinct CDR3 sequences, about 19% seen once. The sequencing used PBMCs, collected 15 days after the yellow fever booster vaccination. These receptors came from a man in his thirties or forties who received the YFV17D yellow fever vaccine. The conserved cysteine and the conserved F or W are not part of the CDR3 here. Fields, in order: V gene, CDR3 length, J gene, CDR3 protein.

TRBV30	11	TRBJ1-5	AWSTGWDQPQH
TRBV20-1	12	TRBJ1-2	SAREWTRTYGYT
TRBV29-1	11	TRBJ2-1	SVVGPGWDEQF
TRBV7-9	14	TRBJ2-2	ASRRRGQAHAGELF
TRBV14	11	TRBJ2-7	ASSLPMGYEQY
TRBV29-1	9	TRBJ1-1	SVGGQGKSF
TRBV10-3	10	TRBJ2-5	AIGDSQETQY
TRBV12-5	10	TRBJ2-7	ASAPGGYEQY
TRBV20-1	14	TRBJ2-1	SARVLTSGTPHEQF
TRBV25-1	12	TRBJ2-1	ASKTSGSSNEQF
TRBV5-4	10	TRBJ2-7	ASSFGTREQY
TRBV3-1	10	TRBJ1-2	ASSLTEYGYT
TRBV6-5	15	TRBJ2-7	ASSYKLRDVGSYEQY
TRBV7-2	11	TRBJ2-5	ASSSSPLTAQY
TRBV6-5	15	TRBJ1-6	ASSYGGSSSYNSPLH
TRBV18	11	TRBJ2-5	ASSPPNGETQY
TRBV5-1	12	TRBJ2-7	ASQVTSASYEQY
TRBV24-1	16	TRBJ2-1	ATSDLAREGISGNEQF
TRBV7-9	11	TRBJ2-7	ASSPGTWGEQY
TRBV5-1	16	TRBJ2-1	ASSLGQGPAYYGNEQF
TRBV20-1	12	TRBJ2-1	SARLAGASNEQF
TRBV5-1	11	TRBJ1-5	ASSLDVGQPQH
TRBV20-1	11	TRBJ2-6	SAREPGANVLT
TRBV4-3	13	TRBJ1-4	ASSQDLAGREKLF
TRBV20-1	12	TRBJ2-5	SASKREIAETQY
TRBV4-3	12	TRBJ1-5	ASSLGNTNQPQH
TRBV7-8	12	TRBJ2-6	ASSLDRGYDVLT
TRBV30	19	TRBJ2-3	AWSVPSLRREGQGVADTQY
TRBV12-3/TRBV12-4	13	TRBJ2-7	ASSIRDRGRGEQY
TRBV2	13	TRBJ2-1	ASRPGQGGLNEQF
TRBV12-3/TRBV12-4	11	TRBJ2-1	ASRTDSTRDLN
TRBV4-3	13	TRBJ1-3	ASSQVRGPGNTIY
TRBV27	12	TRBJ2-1	DSSTRQSYNEQF
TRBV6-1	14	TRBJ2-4	ASSPGLAELKNIQY
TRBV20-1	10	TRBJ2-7	SAGGETYEQY
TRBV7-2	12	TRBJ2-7	ASSFTSGIYEQY
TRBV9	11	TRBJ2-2	ASSVEISGELF
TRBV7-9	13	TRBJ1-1	ASSLVQGGYTEAF
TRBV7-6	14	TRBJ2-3	ASSQGLAGGTDTQY
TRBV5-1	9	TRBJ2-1	ASRLDREQF
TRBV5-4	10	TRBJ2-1	ASSLTATEQF
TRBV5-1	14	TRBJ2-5	ASSLVLAGGQETQY
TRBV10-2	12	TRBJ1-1	ASSEQARGTEAF
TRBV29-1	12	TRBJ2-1	SVDDESSYNEQF
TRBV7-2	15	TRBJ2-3	ASSPTSGLRDTDTQY
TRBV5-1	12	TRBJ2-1	ASSFPSSYNEQF
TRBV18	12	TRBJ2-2	ASSQDSFAGELF
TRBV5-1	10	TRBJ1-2	ASRPANYGYT
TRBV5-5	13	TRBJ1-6	ASSLDAGGNSPLH
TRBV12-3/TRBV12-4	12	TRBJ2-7	ASSASGNSYEQY
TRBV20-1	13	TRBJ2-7	SARTRTSGAYEQY
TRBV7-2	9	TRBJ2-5	ASRDTETQY
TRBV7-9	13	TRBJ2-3	ASSLDPGRAREQY